Listed below are T cell receptor beta chains from one sample, sequenced in a study of T cell responses to AZD1222 COVID-19 vaccine. This table comes from immunoSEQ multiplex PCR, and its TCRdb copy is limited to in-frame clones, with some not included. The profile covers about 55,000 clones, with approximately 88% appearing a single time and 27% taken by the ten largest. The sequencing here drew on peripheral blood, taken on day 0 of AZD1222 vaccination. Source of these receptors: an adult in good health. Each CDR3 is given with its conserved first and last residue. The D gene is left open where the match is weak. A clone size is listed for some rows: how often the clone was seen (once, few, many), or a class if it is expanded.

V,J,size,D,CDR3,DNA
TRBV5-1,TRBJ1-4,-,-,CASSLGGFATNEKLFF,TGCGCCAGCAGCTTGGGAGGGTTTGCAACTAATGAAAAACTGTTTTTT
TRBV25-1,TRBJ2-1,once,-,CASINEQFF,TGTGCCAGCATCAATGAGCAGTTCTTC
TRBV2,TRBJ2-2,-,TRBD2,CASTGLANTGELFF,TGTGCCAGCACGGGACTAGCGAACACCGGGGAGCTGTTTTTT
TRBV6-1,TRBJ2-7,-,TRBD2,CASSEEGLAGEEQYF,TGTGCCAGCAGTGAAGAGGGACTAGCGGGAGAAGAGCAGTACTTC
TRBV6-2/TRBV6-3,TRBJ2-1,-,-,CASSYKVVLGNEQFF,TGTGCCAGCAGTTACAAGGTAGTTTTGGGCAATGAGCAGTTCTTC
TRBV30,TRBJ1-3,-,-,CAWSNLGYSGNTIYF,TGTGCCTGGAGCAACCTCGGGTACTCTGGAAACACCATATATTTT
TRBV5-1,TRBJ1-1,-,-,CASSQILPAEAFF,TGCGCCAGCAGCCAAATTCTACCGGCGGAAGCTTTCTTT
TRBV20-1,TRBJ2-3,-,TRBD2,CSASKGGSWARQADTQYF,TGCAGTGCTAGTAAAGGCGGGAGTTGGGCTAGACAAGCAGATACGCAGTATTTT
TRBV4-1,TRBJ2-6,few,-,CASRSLTYSGANVLTF,TGCGCCAGCCGGAGTCTTACATACTCTGGGGCCAACGTCCTGACTTTC
TRBV3-1/TRBV3-2,TRBJ1-6,-,-,CASSQGTALHF,TGTGCCAGCAGCCAGGGCACCGCCCTCCACTTT
TRBV19,TRBJ1-1,-,-,CASSTGYEGTEAFF,TGTGCCAGTAGCACAGGGTATGAAGGCACTGAAGCTTTCTTT
TRBV6-1,TRBJ1-1,-,TRBD1,CASSDTGQGDTEAFF,TGTGCCAGCAGTGATACGGGACAGGGGGACACTGAAGCTTTCTTT
TRBV11-2,TRBJ1-6,-,-,CASSSINRERSPLHF,TGTGCCAGCAGCTCAATTAACAGGGAGCGGTCACCCCTCCACTTT
TRBV3-1/TRBV3-2,TRBJ1-6,-,TRBD1,CASSQGPQGRRNSPLHF,TGTGCCAGCAGCCAAGGACCACAGGGGAGACGTAATTCACCCCTCCACTTT
TRBV6-6,TRBJ1-2,-,-,CASSYSGRAINYGYTF,TGTGCCAGCAGTTACTCTGGCAGGGCTATTAACTATGGCTACACCTTC
TRBV2,TRBJ1-1,-,-,CASSVGGDTEAFF,TGTGCCAGCAGTGTTGGTGGGGACACTGAAGCTTTCTTT
TRBV18,TRBJ2-7,-,-,CASSPRSTDYEQYF,TGTGCCAGCTCTCCCAGGTCTACAGACTACGAGCAGTACTTC
TRBV5-4,TRBJ1-4,-,TRBD1,CASRDGQGNEKLFF,TGTGCCAGCAGGGACGGACAGGGGAATGAAAAACTGTTTTTT
TRBV20-1,TRBJ2-7,-,-,CSASAWESSYEQYF,TGCAGTGCTAGTGCGTGGGAGAGCTCCTACGAGCAGTACTTC
TRBV10-3,TRBJ2-1,-,-,CAISEKGTDYNEQFF,TGTGCCATCAGTGAGAAGGGGACTGACTACAATGAGCAGTTCTTC
TRBV18,TRBJ1-4,few,-,CASSPVSGGTNEKLFF,TGTGCCAGCTCACCAGTTTCGGGGGGAACTAATGAAAAACTGTTTTTT
TRBV7-2,TRBJ2-3,-,-,CASSLAGAYTDAQYF,TGTGCCAGCAGCTTAGCGGGGGCGTACACAGATGCGCAGTATTTT
TRBV15,TRBJ2-2,once,-,CATSSQTYPKAGELFF,TGTGCCACCAGCTCCCAGACTTACCCAAAAGCCGGGGAGCTGTTTTTT
TRBV7-8,TRBJ1-5,once,-,CASTPQKTNNQPQHF,TGTGCCAGCACCCCCCAGAAGACTAACAATCAGCCCCAGCATTTT
TRBV4-3,TRBJ1-3,-,-,CASSQDYTGKQNTIYF,TGCGCCAGCAGCCAAGATTATACAGGGAAACAAAACACCATATATTTT
TRBV3-1/TRBV3-2,TRBJ2-2,-,-,CASSQTGRAGELFF,TGTGCCAGCAGCCAAACAGGGAGGGCCGGGGAGCTGTTTTTT
TRBV6-2/TRBV6-3,TRBJ2-1,once,TRBD2,CASSYPSGDPYNEQFF,TGTGCCAGCAGTTACCCGAGCGGGGATCCCTACAATGAGCAGTTCTTC
TRBV7-6,TRBJ1-2,-,-,CASSPLGVYGYTF,TGTGCCAGCAGCCCTCTAGGGGTCTATGGCTACACCTTC
TRBV7-9,TRBJ2-1,few,TRBD2,CASSRSGSSYNEQFF,TGTGCCAGCAGCCGTAGCGGGAGCTCCTACAATGAGCAGTTCTTC
TRBV5-1,TRBJ2-7,-,TRBD1,CASSVDRGFYEQYF,TGCGCCAGCAGCGTGGACAGGGGATTCTACGAGCAGTACTTC
TRBV5-4,TRBJ2-7,-,-,CASSLEGSSYEQYF,TGTGCCAGCAGCTTGGAAGGCAGCTCCTACGAGCAGTACTTC
TRBV5-1,TRBJ2-7,-,TRBD1,CASSTTTGYSEQYF,TGCGCCAGCAGCACTACGACAGGGTATTCCGAGCAGTACTTC
TRBV7-2,TRBJ2-2,-,-,CASSHHDPGELFF,TGTGCCAGCAGCCACCATGATCCCGGGGAGCTGTTTTTT
TRBV7-2,TRBJ2-7,-,-,CASSGRTLPEQYF,TGTGCCAGCAGCGGACGGACCCTACCCGAGCAGTACTTC
TRBV4-2,TRBJ2-7,-,-,CASSQSALSPYEQYF,TGTGCCAGCAGCCAATCAGCCTTGTCCCCCTACGAGCAGTACTTC
TRBV4-3,TRBJ2-1,-,-,CASSQEGQRPYNEQFF,TGCGCCAGCAGCCAGGAAGGGCAGCGGCCTTACAATGAGCAGTTCTTC
TRBV6-5,TRBJ2-5,-,-,CASSLSGAQETQYF,TGTGCCAGCAGTCTTAGCGGAGCCCAAGAGACCCAGTACTTC
TRBV18,TRBJ1-1,-,-,CASSPGPRGGTEAFF,TGTGCCAGCTCACCGGGTCCCAGGGGAGGCACTGAAGCTTTCTTT
TRBV9,TRBJ2-3,-,-,CASSRVGEAGDTQYF,TGTGCCAGCAGCAGAGTTGGGGAAGCGGGAGATACGCAGTATTTT
TRBV7-8,TRBJ1-1,-,TRBD1,CASSAPPRGGQTEAFF,TGTGCCAGCAGCGCCCCCCCCAGAGGGGGACAGACTGAAGCTTTCTTT
TRBV5-1,TRBJ1-1,-,-,CASSLTPGANTEAFF,TGCGCCAGCAGCTTGACCCCGGGAGCGAACACTGAAGCTTTCTTT
TRBV7-6,TRBJ2-5,-,TRBD2,CASGREGERRTQYF,TGTGCCAGCGGGCGGGAGGGCGAGCGGAGGACCCAGTACTTC
TRBV25-1,TRBJ1-2,-,TRBD1,CASSASTGPYGYTF,TGTGCCAGCAGTGCCTCGACAGGGCCTTATGGCTACACCTTC